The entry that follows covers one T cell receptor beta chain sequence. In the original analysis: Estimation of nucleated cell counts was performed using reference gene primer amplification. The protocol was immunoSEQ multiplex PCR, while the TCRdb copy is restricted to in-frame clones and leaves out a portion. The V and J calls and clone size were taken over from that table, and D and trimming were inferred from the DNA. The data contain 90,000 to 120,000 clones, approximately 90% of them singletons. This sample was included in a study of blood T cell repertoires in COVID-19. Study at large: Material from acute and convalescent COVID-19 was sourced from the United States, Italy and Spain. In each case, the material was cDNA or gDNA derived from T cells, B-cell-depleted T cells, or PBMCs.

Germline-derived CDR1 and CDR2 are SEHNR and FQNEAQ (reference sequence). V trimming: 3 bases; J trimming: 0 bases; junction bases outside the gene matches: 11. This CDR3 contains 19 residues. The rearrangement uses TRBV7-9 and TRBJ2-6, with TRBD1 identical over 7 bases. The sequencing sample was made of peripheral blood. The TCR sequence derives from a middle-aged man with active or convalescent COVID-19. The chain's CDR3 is CASSFQGVPSLSGANVLTF. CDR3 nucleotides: TGTGCCAGCAGCTTTCAGGGGGTGCCCAGCCTCTCTGGGGCCAACGTCCTGACTTTC.